Following are 15 T cell receptor beta chains from one sample sequenced in a study of blood T cell repertoires in COVID-19. Sequenced by immunoSEQ multiplex PCR; TCRdb stores in-frame clones only, minus some. This table holds approximately 230,000 clones, roughly 88% found once. The source material was peripheral blood. These receptors were collected from a woman younger than 45 with COVID-19, enrolled during active disease.

The chain recombines TRBV10-1 with TRBJ2-1; 8 nucleotides agree with TRBD2. CDR3 length: 12 amino acids. Germline CDR1 reads WNHNN; CDR2 reads SYGVQD (reference sequence). Trimming removed 11 bases from V and 7 bases from J; junction bases left unmatched: 7. The CDR3 spells CAHRTSLNEQFF. CDR3 DNA: TGCGCCCACCGGACTAGCCTTAATGAGCAGTTCTTC.

The chain couples TRBV6-6 to TRBJ1-2; weak D call: TRBD1 (6 bases). CDR3 size: 13 residues. Trimming stripped 6 bases from V and 8 bases from J, with 16 bases between. The V gene's germline CDR1 is MNHNY and CDR2 SVGAGI (reference sequence). This CDR3 reads CASSPNRDQGYTF. The CDR3 nucleotides read TGTGCCAGCAGCCCTAACAGGGATCAGGGCTACACCTTC.

This clone was seen only once. The chain has TRBV11-2 and TRBJ2-3, with TRBD2 as a possible D gene (6 bases). The germline CDR1 and CDR2 sequences are SGHAT and FQNNGV. Trimming cost V 1 base and J 4 bases, with 12 bases left between them. CDR3 length: 15 residues. CDR3 nucleotide sequence: TGTGCCAGCAGCTTAGGACTAGTCGGGTCAGATACGCAGTATTTT. Translated: CASSLGLVGSDTQYF.

The rearrangement links TRBV10-3 to TRBJ2-5, with 12 bases identical to TRBD1. Germline CDR1 and CDR2: ENHRY and SYGVKD. V gave up 8 bases and J gave up 5 bases; unmatched junction bases: 18. The CDR3 contains 18 residues. The CDR3 DNA sequence: TGTGCCATCGGGGGTGGGACAGGGGGCTCGTGGACGAGGGAGACCCAGTACTTC. Amino acid sequence: CAIGGGTGGSWTRETQYF.

V and J are TRBV5-1 and TRBJ2-3, with 10 bases matching TRBD2. Germline loops: CDR1 SGHRS, CDR2 YFSETQ. This CDR3 is 17 amino acids long. The V and J ends lost 1 base and 3 bases, in that order; junction bases with no gene match: 8. This CDR3 reads CASSLYLAGGRTDTQYF. The CDR3 DNA sequence: TGCGCCAGCAGCTTGTACTTAGCGGGGGGACGGACAGATACGCAGTATTTT.

V usage is TRBV24-1 and J usage is TRBJ1-1; 7 bases align to TRBD1. This CDR3 has 13 amino acids. Losses at the gene ends were 11 bases for V and 3 bases for J; bases not matched to a gene: 8. In germline, CDR1 is KGHDR, CDR2 SFDVKD. CDR3 sequence reads: CAIRTQGDTEAFF. The CDR3 region has the DNA TGTGCCATCCGTACTCAGGGGGACACTGAAGCTTTCTTT.

The chain joins TRBV3-1 (or the pseudogene TRBV3-2) to TRBJ2-1; unclear D gene. Trimming removed 0 bases at V and 4 bases at J, with 10 bases between. The CDR3 length is 15 residues. Germline assignment: CDR1 LGHDT and CDR2 YNNKEL (reference sequence). CDR3 coding DNA: TGTGCCAGCAGCCAAGATCCGGCTAGATACAATGAGCAGTTCTTC. Its protein product is CASSQDPARYNEQFF.

This clone was observed once. This chain joins TRBV15 and TRBJ2-1; D might be TRBD2 (6 bases). V lost 1 base and J lost 1, with 11 bases in between. CDR3 length equals 16 residues. The germline CDR1 and CDR2 sequences are LNHNV and YYDKDF (reference sequence). CDR3 loop: CATSRGLARSYNEQFF. CDR3 DNA sequence: TGTGCCACCAGCAGAGGGCTAGCGAGGTCCTACAATGAGCAGTTCTTC.

This clone was seen once. The genes are TRBV6-5 and TRBJ2-1, with 8 bases matching TRBD2. The V segment lost 2 bases and the J segment 5 bases; nucleotides outside the gene matches: 5. Germline CDR1 is MNHEY and CDR2 is SVGAGI. CDR3 length: 15 amino acids. CDR3 sequence: CASSYGLAGNNEQFF. The CDR3 nucleotides are TGTGCCAGCAGTTACGGGCTAGCGGGTAACAATGAGCAGTTCTTC.

The chain couples TRBV7-9 to TRBJ1-1, with 7 bases lining up with TRBD1. CDR1 is SEHNR, CDR2 FQNEAQ, per germline (reference sequence). CDR3 length equals 15 residues. J lost 2 bases, V lost 5 bases, and 8 bases had no gene match. The CDR3 reads CASSPPGQTNTEAFF. DNA for the CDR3: TGTGCCAGCAGCCCCCCGGGACAGACAAACACTGAAGCTTTCTTT. Drawing the rest from reference TRBV7-9 and TRBJ1-1, the complete variable domain is DTGVSQNPRHKITKRGQNVTFRCDPISEHNRLYWYRQTLGQGPEFLTYFQNEAQLEKSRLLSDRFSAERPKGSFSTLEIQRTEQGDSAMYLCASSPPGQTNTEAFFGQGTRLTVV.

The V gene is TRBV10-3, the J gene TRBJ2-7; D is undetermined. The CDR3 consists of 13 residues. Germline V lookup: CDR1 ENHRY, CDR2 SYGVKD. V was clipped by 6 bases and J by 3 bases, with 12 bases between them. The CDR3 DNA reads as TGTGCCATCAGCCCATCGCCGGGCTACGAGCAGTACGTC. Translating gives CAISPSPGYEQYV.

V is TRBV6-4 and J is TRBJ1-3; 7 positions match TRBD1. This CDR3 has 15 residues. Germline V gene sequence: CDR1 MRHNA, CDR2 SNTAGT. Trimming at V came to 4 bases and at J to 2 bases, leaving 5 bases not matched to a gene. The CDR3 bases are TGTGCCAGCAGTGCTACAGGGGAGACTGGAAACACCATATATTTT. Protein sequence: CASSATGETGNTIYF.

This clone was counted once. This sequence joins TRBV5-1 and TRBJ1-4, with a possible D match to TRBD1 (5 bases). The germline V gene encodes CDR1 SGHRS and CDR2 YFSETQ. This CDR3 is built from 14 residues. V shed 4 bases and J shed 4 bases, with 11 bases lying between them. The CDR3 DNA reads as TGCGCCAGCAGCCCGACAGTGAATAATGAAAAACTGTTTTTT. Translated: CASSPTVNNEKLFF.

The rearrangement uses TRBV29-1 and TRBJ1-2, with unresolved D. Trimming shortened V by 6 bases and J by 2 bases, and 7 bases separated the two germline ends. Germline CDR1 SQVTM, CDR2 ANQGSEA. CDR3 length equals 11 residues. CDR3: CSVTENYGYTF. The DNA for the CDR3 is TGCAGCGTAACAGAGAACTATGGCTACACCTTC.

J is TRBJ2-3 and V is TRBV7-9, with TRBD2 matching 12 bases. This CDR3 is 14 amino acids long. J lost 6 bases, V lost 7 bases, and 5 bases had no gene match. Germline CDR1 is SEHNR and CDR2 is FQNEAQ (reference sequence). CDR3 protein: CASIYTSGRDTQYF. In DNA form, the CDR3 reads TGTGCCAGCATCTATACTAGCGGGAGGGATACGCAGTATTTT. The full variable domain, with the rest looked up from reference TRBV7-9 and TRBJ2-3, is DTGVSQNPRHKITKRGQNVTFRCDPISEHNRLYWYRQTLGQGPEFLTYFQNEAQLEKSRLLSDRFSAERPKGSFSTLEIQRTEQGDSAMYLCASIYTSGRDTQYFGPGTRLTVL.